What follows are 32 T cell receptor beta chains derived from one specimen sequenced in a study of beta chain features in type 1 diabetes. The study reverse transcribed the entire isolated RNA, so it sequenced expressed TCRB transcripts. Repertoires were generated with immunoSEQ multiplex PCR, while TCRdb's copy carries only in-frame clones and drops some. The data show 300,000 to 350,000 clones, with roughly 8% seen just once and 0.44% held by the top ten. The sequencing input was central memory CD4+ T cells from blood. The receptors were sampled from a young woman in good health.

This clone was seen a handful of times. This rearrangement joins TRBV19 to TRBJ2-1, with D perhaps TRBD1 (5 bases). Germline CDR1 reads LNHDA; CDR2 reads SQIVND (reference sequence). The CDR3 consists of 12 residues. The V and J ends lost 5 bases and 11 bases respectively, with 13 bases between them. Here the CDR3 reads CASSPRQNQQFF. The CDR3 nucleotides are TGTGCCAGTAGTCCCAGACAGAATCAGCAGTTCTTC.

The V gene is TRBV4-2, the J gene TRBJ2-4, with D perhaps matching TRBD1 (5 bases). The CDR3 is 15 residues long. Germline V gene lookup returns CDR1 LGHNA and CDR2 YNFKEQ. V lost 5 bases, J lost 3 bases, and 14 bases lay in between. The CDR3 loop reads CASSSTSDSKNIQYF. The CDR3, as DNA: TGTGCCAGCAGCTCCACCTCCGACAGCAAAAACATTCAGTACTTC.

This clone was observed a few times. The rearrangement links TRBV15 to TRBJ1-1, with unresolved D. Germline V CDR1 and CDR2: LNHNV, YYDKDF (reference sequence). Trimming pared 0 bases from V and 1 base from J, leaving 9 bases between. This CDR3 has 15 residues. The CDR3 spells CATSREPTGNTEAFF. CDR3 nucleotides: TGTGCCACCAGCAGAGAACCCACTGGGAACACTGAAGCTTTCTTT.

This clone was seen a few times. The chain is built from TRBV6-5 and TRBJ1-1; the D is unclear. From germline, CDR1 is MNHEY and CDR2 SVGAGI. With 0 bases removed from V and 10 bases from J, the gap between germline ends came to 12 bases. The CDR3 is 13 residues long. The CDR3 protein is CASSYSKGLRAFF. CDR3 nucleotide sequence: TGTGCCAGCAGTTACTCGAAGGGCCTGCGAGCTTTCTTT.

This clone was picked up a small number of times. The chain couples TRBV6-6 to TRBJ1-2, with 7 bases fitting TRBD1. Germline-derived CDR1 and CDR2 are MNHNY and SVGAGI (reference sequence). J was trimmed by 8 bases and V by 0 bases; bases with no gene match: 9. The CDR3 is made up of 15 amino acids. Here the CDR3 reads CASSYSATGYEGYTF. CDR3 nucleotide sequence: TGTGCCAGCAGTTACTCGGCGACAGGGTATGAAGGCTACACCTTC.

This clone was seen more than once but under ten times. The chain links TRBV4-2 to TRBJ2-2, with 14 nucleotides matching TRBD2. The length of the CDR3 is 22 residues. Germline CDR1 is LGHNA and CDR2 is YNFKEQ. V was clipped by 0 bases and J by 5 bases; unmatched bases: 17. Here the CDR3 reads CASSQDGTFTGLAGGRTGELFF. CDR3 coding DNA: TGTGCCAGCAGCCAAGATGGGACGTTTACAGGACTAGCGGGAGGTCGGACCGGGGAGCTGTTTTTT.

The J gene is TRBJ1-2, the V gene TRBV29-1; 8 bases map to TRBD1. Germline-derived CDR1 and CDR2 are SQVTM and ANQGSEA. V lost 6 bases to trimming and J lost 7 bases; unmatched junction nucleotides: 7. The CDR3 totals 12 residues. CDR3 nucleotides: TGCAGCGTAGGACAGGGCCGTGGTGGCTACACCTTC. Translated: CSVGQGRGGYTF.

This chain joins TRBV14 and TRBJ1-2; tentative D call: TRBD1 (5 bases). Germline V gene sequence: CDR1 SGHDN, CDR2 FVKESK. CDR3 length: 13 residues. The V end lost 8 bases, the J end lost 5 bases, and 15 bases lay between the germline ends. The CDR3 region has the DNA TGTGCCAGCTCCCCATTCGGGGGATATGGCTACACCTTC. It specifies CASSPFGGYGYTF.

This sequence joins TRBV6-5 and TRBJ2-7; a possible D gene is TRBD2 (5 bases). Trimming pared 0 bases from V and 0 bases from J, leaving 12 bases between. This CDR3 spans 16 amino acids. Germline V gene data show CDR1 as MNHEY and CDR2 as SVGAGI. CDR3 amino acids: CASSYSLRASSYEQYF. In DNA, the CDR3 is TGTGCCAGCAGTTACTCGCTGCGGGCTAGCTCCTACGAGCAGTACTTC.

The rearrangement links TRBV11-2 to TRBJ2-5; D not certain. The last part of the DNA fits TRBJ2-7 better; the J call may be wrong. This CDR3 region has 14 residues. Germline CDR1 reads SGHAT; CDR2 reads FQNNGV. The CDR3 loop is CASSLDPYIYEQYF. Written as DNA, the CDR3 is TGTGCCAGCAGCTTAGATCCTTATATCTACGAGCAGTACTTC.

This clone appeared a few times. V is TRBV6-5 and J is TRBJ2-3; D not certain. In germline, CDR1 is MNHEY, CDR2 SVGAGI. Trimming cost V 6 bases and J 6 bases, with 16 bases left between them. There are 14 residues in the CDR3. The CDR3 protein is CASSPTYPPDTQYF. CDR3 bases: TGTGCCAGCAGCCCCACCTATCCCCCGGATACGCAGTATTTT.

In DNA, the CDR3 is TGCGCCAGCAGCCAAGACTTAGGGTGGGATACGCAGTATTTT. This sequence encodes CASSQDLGWDTQYF. The chain employs TRBV4-3 and TRBJ2-3, with unresolved D. The CDR3 has 14 residues. Germline V gene lookup returns CDR1 LGHNA and CDR2 YSLEER. Trimming shortened V by 0 bases and J by 6 bases, and 10 bases separated the two germline ends.

This clone was seen a handful of times. The rearrangement links TRBV18 to TRBJ2-4; D not resolved. This CDR3 has 13 amino acids. Trimming cost V 4 bases and J 0 bases, with 4 bases left between them. Looked up from germline, CDR1 is KGHSH and CDR2 is LQKENI. The chain's CDR3 is CASSRTAKNIQYF. Here the CDR3 DNA reads TGTGCCAGCTCACGGACAGCCAAAAACATTCAGTACTTC.

Turning to this clone: Other DNA sequences in this sample translate to the same CDR3. The gene calls are TRBV7-2 and TRBJ2-3, with a possible D match to TRBD2 (5 bases). This CDR3 region has 15 residues. V lost 0 bases and J lost 3, with 10 bases in between. From germline, CDR1 is SGHTA and CDR2 FQGNSA. CDR3 bases: TGTGCCAGCAGCTTAGCCCCGGGATCGACAGATACGCAGTATTTT. This gives the protein CASSLAPGSTDTQYF.

In its sample, this clone was seen a few times. The V and J genes are TRBV5-1 and TRBJ1-2; TRBD1 agrees at 10 bases. V shed 0 bases and J 6 bases; nucleotides not matched to a gene: 2. Germline-derived CDR1 and CDR2 are SGHRS and YFSETQ. The CDR3 has 14 residues. The CDR3 DNA sequence: TGCGCCAGCAGCTTGGCCGGGACAGGGGATGGCTACACCTTC. Translated, it gives CASSLAGTGDGYTF.

The table lists this clone with a few counts. The rearrangement joins TRBV4-3 to TRBJ2-1; D is possibly TRBD1 or TRBD2 (5 bases each). The ends were cut back, 0 bases at V and 9 bases at J, with 15 bases in the middle. The V gene's germline CDR1 is LGHNA and CDR2 YSLEER. CDR3 size: 15 residues. The CDR3 region is CASSQDTGVGVEQFF. The DNA for the CDR3 is TGCGCCAGCAGCCAAGATACTGGGGTGGGGGTTGAGCAGTTCTTC.

The genes are TRBV7-9 and TRBJ2-7, with D perhaps TRBD2 (5 bases). V lost 3 bases, J lost 6 bases, and 9 bases lay in between. Germline loops: CDR1 SEHNR, CDR2 FQNEAQ (reference sequence). The CDR3 length is 12 residues. This chain's CDR3 is CASSLARGEQYF. The CDR3 DNA is TGTGCCAGCAGCTTGGCCCGGGGCGAGCAGTACTTC.

This rearrangement joins TRBV14 to TRBJ1-2; the D is unclear. Germline V gene data show CDR1 as SGHDN and CDR2 as FVKESK. V lost 2 bases and J 1 base, leaving 8 bases between the germline ends. The CDR3 has 14 residues. The CDR3 is CASSQNLDNYGYTF. The CDR3 region has the DNA TGTGCCAGCAGCCAAAACTTGGATAACTATGGCTACACCTTC.

This chain joins TRBV18 and TRBJ2-7; 9 nucleotides line up with TRBD2. This CDR3 comprises 14 residues. Trimming took 3 bases from V and 6 from J; bases not matched to a gene: 6. Germline-derived CDR1 and CDR2 are KGHSH and LQKENI. CDR3 region: CASSPPSGTLEQYF. The DNA for the CDR3 is TGTGCCAGCTCACCCCCTAGCGGGACCCTCGAGCAGTACTTC. The full variable domain, its missing parts supplied by reference TRBV18 and TRBJ2-7, is NAGVMQNPRHLVRRRGQEARLRCSPMKGHSHVYWYRQLPEEGLKFMVYLQKENIIDESGMPKERFSAEFPKEGPSILRIQQVVRGDSAAYFCASSPPSGTLEQYFGPGTRLTVT.

With regard to this clone: The same CDR3 is also encoded by other DNA sequences in this sample. The J gene is TRBJ2-5, the V gene TRBV27, with a tentative D call TRBD2 (6 bases). V lost 2 bases and J 2 bases, leaving 6 bases between the germline ends. The CDR3 length is 13 residues. Germline V gene sequence: CDR1 MNHEY, CDR2 SMNVEV (reference sequence). CDR3 nucleotides: TGTGCCAGCAGTTTAGGGAGGCAAGAGACCCAGTACTTC. It translates to CASSLGRQETQYF.

V gene TRBV5-1 combines with J gene TRBJ2-3, with D hard to call. The CDR3 has 15 amino acids. Germline V gene lookup returns CDR1 SGHRS and CDR2 YFSETQ. Trimming removed 4 bases at V and 0 bases at J, with 12 bases between. The CDR3 region is CASSVRAGSTDTQYF. The CDR3 DNA is TGCGCCAGCAGCGTCCGGGCCGGAAGCACAGATACGCAGTATTTT.

With respect to this clone: This likely reflects a read error, since a far larger clone is one base away. Different DNA sequences within this sample yield the same CDR3. V and J are TRBV7-2 and TRBJ2-1; TRBD2 aligns across 12 bases. Germline V gene data show CDR1 as SGHTA and CDR2 as FQGNSA. V lost 5 bases, J lost 4 bases, and 6 bases stayed unmatched. The CDR3 has 16 residues. In DNA form, the CDR3 reads TGTGCCAGCAGCGCCAGACTAGCGGGAGTATACAATGAGCAGTTCTTC. This translates into CASSARLAGVYNEQFF.

This clone has just a few counts. This chain joins TRBV28 and TRBJ2-7, with 10 positions matching TRBD1. Germline V lookup: CDR1 MDHEN, CDR2 SYDVKM. V was clipped by 6 bases and J by 7 bases; unmatched bases: 9. The CDR3 runs 14 residues. The CDR3 region is CASRLRQGAQEQYF. The CDR3 DNA follows: TGTGCCAGCAGGCTCCGACAGGGGGCGCAGGAGCAGTACTTC.

With respect to this clone: A far larger clone is one base from this, pointing to a likely read error. The chain carries TRBV2 and TRBJ2-5; D gene unclear. Germline CDR1 reads SNHLY; CDR2 reads FYNNEI. V gave up 6 bases and J gave up 0 bases, with 5 bases separating them. The CDR3 runs to 12 residues. CDR3 loop: CASSRYQETQYF. The CDR3 DNA reads as TGTGCCAGCAGCAGGTACCAAGAGACCCAGTACTTC.

This clone was counted a few times. This chain uses TRBV20-1 with TRBJ1-6; D is uncertain. The CDR3 runs to 11 residues. Germline CDR1 DFQATT, CDR2 SNEGSKA (reference sequence). V was trimmed by 3 bases and J by 14 bases, leaving 11 bases between them. In DNA form, the CDR3 reads TGCAGTGCTAGTTCGGAGGTGGCCCTCCACTTT. Protein: CSASSEVALHF.

The chain joins TRBV27 to TRBJ1-1, with D possibly TRBD1 on 6 matching bases. Trimming left V 5 bases short and J 2 bases short, with 12 bases between. The CDR3 loop spans 14 amino acids. CDR1 is MNHEY and CDR2 is SMNVEV in the germline V gene (reference sequence). The CDR3 DNA sequence: TGTGCCAGCAGTGCGCGGACAGTCAACACTGAAGCTTTCTTT. Translating gives CASSARTVNTEAFF.

This clone was detected a few times. V gene TRBV5-4 combines with J gene TRBJ2-5; 10 bases map to TRBD2. The germline CDR1 and CDR2 sequences are SGHNT and YYREEE (reference sequence). The CDR3 runs to 15 residues. With V trimmed by 4 bases and J by 1 base, 4 bases remained unmatched. CDR3 DNA sequence: TGTGCCAGCAGCAAACTAGCGGGGTTCCAAGAGACCCAGTACTTC. This sequence encodes CASSKLAGFQETQYF.

As DNA, the CDR3 is TGTGCCATCCAGCGGGAGTTATCCTACGAGCAGTACTTC. Its translation is CAIQRELSYEQYF. The chain joins TRBV10-3 to TRBJ2-7; 8 bases line up with TRBD2. The CDR3 is 13 residues long. Losses at the gene ends were 8 bases for V and 1 base for J; bases not matched to a gene: 4. Germline CDR1 and CDR2: ENHRY and SYGVKD.

The V call is TRBV6-5, the J call TRBJ2-5; 7 nucleotides match TRBD1. Germline CDR1 reads MNHEY; CDR2 reads SVGAGI. The CDR3 covers 14 residues. The V segment lost 5 bases and the J segment 2 bases; nucleotides outside the gene matches: 5. The CDR3 nucleotides are TGTGCCAGCAGTCAGACAGGGATGCAAGAGACCCAGTACTTC. The encoded protein is CASSQTGMQETQYF.

Comment on this clone: One end of the junction varies from germline; a read error may be responsible. The V and J genes are TRBV5-1 and TRBJ2-2; TRBD2 is a possible D gene (5 bases). This CDR3 spans 16 amino acids. Germline V lookup: CDR1 SGHRS, CDR2 YFSETQ. CDR3: CASSAFVGSLTGKLFF. CDR3 bases: TGCGCCAGCAGCGCGTTTGTGGGGAGTCTAACCGGGAAGCTGTTTTTT.

The CDR3 here is CASAVGGTTYEQYF. The DNA for the CDR3 is TGTGCCAGCGCGGTGGGGGGGACAACCTACGAGCAGTACTTC. The chain combines TRBV7-8 with TRBJ2-7; D may be TRBD2 (7 bases). V lost 8 bases, J lost 2 bases, and 16 bases lay in between. Germline CDR1 is SGHVS and CDR2 is FQNEAQ. The CDR3 is 14 residues long.

This chain joins TRBV28 and TRBJ2-5, with 8 nucleotides matching TRBD2. J was trimmed by 4 bases and V by 10 bases; bases with no gene match: 8. There are 13 residues in the CDR3. Germline CDR1 and CDR2: MDHEN and SYDVKM. DNA for the CDR3: TGTGCCACGGAGCGGGAGATCGGAGAGACCCAGTACTTC. Translation: CATEREIGETQYF.